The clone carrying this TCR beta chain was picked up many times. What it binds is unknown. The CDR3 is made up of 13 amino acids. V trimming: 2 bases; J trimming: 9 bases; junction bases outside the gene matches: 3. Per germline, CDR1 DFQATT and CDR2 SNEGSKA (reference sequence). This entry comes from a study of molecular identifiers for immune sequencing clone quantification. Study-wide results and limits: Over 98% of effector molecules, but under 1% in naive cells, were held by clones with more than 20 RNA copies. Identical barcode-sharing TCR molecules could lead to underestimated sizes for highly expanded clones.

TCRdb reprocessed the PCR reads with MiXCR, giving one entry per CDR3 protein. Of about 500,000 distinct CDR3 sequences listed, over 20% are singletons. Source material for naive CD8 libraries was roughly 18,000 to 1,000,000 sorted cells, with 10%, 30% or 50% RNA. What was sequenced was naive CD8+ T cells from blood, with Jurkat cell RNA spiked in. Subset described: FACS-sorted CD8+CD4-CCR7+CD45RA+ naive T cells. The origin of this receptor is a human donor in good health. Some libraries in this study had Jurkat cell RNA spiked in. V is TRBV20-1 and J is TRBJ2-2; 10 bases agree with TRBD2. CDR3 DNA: TGCAGTGCTAGATCTAGCGGGGGCTGGGAGCTGTTTTTT. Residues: CSARSSGGWELFF.